This T cell receptor (beta chain) was sequenced in a study of OX40 agonist ivuxolimab in advanced cancers. Regarding the research as a whole: Ivuxolimab, which targeted the costimulatory receptor OX40 (CD134), was an agonistic, fully human IgG2 monoclonal antibody. Intravenous ivuxolimab was administered to patients every 2 weeks at six dose levels: 0.01, 0.1, 0.3, 1.5, 3 and 10 mg/kg. Of the roughly 52 dose-escalation patients, hepatocellular carcinoma was present in roughly 19, melanoma in around 15, renal cell carcinoma in 9 and head and neck cancer in 9. Peripheral TCRbeta sequencing was intended to test whether TCR sequence diversity was altered and clonal T-cell expansion was caused by ivuxolimab. Partial responses were achieved by three dose-escalation patients, of whom one had hepatocellular carcinoma and two had cutaneous melanoma. Prior anti-PD-1, anti-PD-L1 or anti-CTLA-4 therapy was permitted, and checkpoint inhibitors had been received by roughly 42% of dose-escalation patients. The paper covers the monotherapy dose-escalation part of the phase I ivuxolimab trial, which included N of about 50 patients. In the dose-escalation cohort, approximately 80% of patients were male, and the mean age was around 60 years with a range of roughly 20 to 80.

What the study reported, not specific to this receptor: At doses from 0.1 to 3.0 mg/kg, clonal expansion was seen in both CD4+ and CD8+ blood T cells between baseline and week 6. The antigen specificity of the clonally expanded peripheral T cells was not determined. After ivuxolimab, CD8+ T cells had more expanded clones than CD4+ T cells on average. In the 0.1-3.0 mg/kg groups, partial responders were among the patients with the lowest normalized peripheral clonal expansion, particularly in CD8+ T cells. Low levels of normalized T-cell clonal expansion were also seen in some patients who did not respond.

A remark on this clone: Its specific antigen is unknown. No much larger clone is present one base from it, and per-base qualities are unavailable.

Genomic DNA was extracted from sorted cells for sequencing of the TCRbeta CDR3 region. The immunoSEQ Assay was used to sequence the TCRbeta CDR3 regions. Entries here come from immuneACCESS through TCRdb and include only in-frame sequences with V and J called. Some clones fail to appear in such tables; in the studies checked, an unresolved V gene covers under half of the shortfall, and the cause of the remainder is unknown. The sample table records tens of thousands of clones; roughly 80% of these occur just once. Over 4.5% of the sample belongs to the ten largest clones. CDR1 is given as SGHDT and CDR2 as YYEEEE, both from the germline V gene. From its cysteine to its valine, the CDR3 spans 14 amino acids. Only CDR3 DNA is held: 42 bases, read in frame from base 1. The junction carries 8 bases between V and J, which are trimmed by 1 base and 0 bases respectively. The trial excluded patients who had a history of autoimmune disease or who were on systemic immunosuppression. Peripheral blood for TCR sequencing was drawn from every dose cohort at baseline, at cycle 4 day 1 and at cycle 7 day 1. Samples were obtained from an open-label, multicenter, first-in-human phase I dose-escalation trial of ivuxolimab. Adults with locally advanced or metastatic melanoma, renal cell carcinoma, hepatocellular carcinoma or head and neck squamous cell carcinoma were enrolled in the trial. Before TCR sequencing, CD4+ and CD8+ T cells were separately sorted from peripheral blood.

The rearrangement combines TRBV5-6 with TRBJ2-7; there is no confident call for the D gene. The clonotype originates from an adult with an advanced solid tumor such as melanoma, head and neck, liver or kidney cancer. Sequencing used CD4+ or CD8+ T cells sorted from blood, obtained in a trial of the OX40 agonist ivuxolimab. The CDR3 in this case is CASSLLQSSYEQYV. DNA sequence: TGTGCCAGCAGCTTGCTACAGAGCTCCTACGAGCAGTACGTC.